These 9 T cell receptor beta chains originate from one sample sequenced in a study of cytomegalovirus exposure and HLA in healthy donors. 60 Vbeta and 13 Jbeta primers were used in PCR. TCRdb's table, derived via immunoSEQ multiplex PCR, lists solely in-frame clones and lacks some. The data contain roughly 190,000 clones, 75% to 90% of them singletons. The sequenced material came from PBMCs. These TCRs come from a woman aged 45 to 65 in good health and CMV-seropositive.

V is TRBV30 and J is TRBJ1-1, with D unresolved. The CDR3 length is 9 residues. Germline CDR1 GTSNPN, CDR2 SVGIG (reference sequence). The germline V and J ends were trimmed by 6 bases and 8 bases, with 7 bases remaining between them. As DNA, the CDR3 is TGTGCCTGTGGCAGGGAAGCTTTCTTT. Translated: CACGREAFF.

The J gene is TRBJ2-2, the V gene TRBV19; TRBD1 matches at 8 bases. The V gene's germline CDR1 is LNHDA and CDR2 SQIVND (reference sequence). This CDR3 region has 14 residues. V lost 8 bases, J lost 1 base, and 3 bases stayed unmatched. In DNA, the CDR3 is TGTGCCAGTGCCGGGACAGGGAACACCGGGGAGCTGTTTTTT. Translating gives CASAGTGNTGELFF.

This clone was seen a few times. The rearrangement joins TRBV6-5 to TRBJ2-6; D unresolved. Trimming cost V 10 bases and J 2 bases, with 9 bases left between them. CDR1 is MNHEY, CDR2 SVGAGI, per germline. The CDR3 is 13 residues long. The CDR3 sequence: CATTVPGANVLTF. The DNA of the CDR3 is TGTGCCACCACAGTCCCTGGGGCCAACGTCCTGACTTTC.

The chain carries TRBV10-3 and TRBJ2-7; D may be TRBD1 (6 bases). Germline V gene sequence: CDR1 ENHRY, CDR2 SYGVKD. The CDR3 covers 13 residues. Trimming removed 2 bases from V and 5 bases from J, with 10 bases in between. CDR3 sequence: CAISEGRGNEQYF. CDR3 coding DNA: TGTGCCATCAGTGAGGGCAGGGGCAACGAGCAGTACTTC.

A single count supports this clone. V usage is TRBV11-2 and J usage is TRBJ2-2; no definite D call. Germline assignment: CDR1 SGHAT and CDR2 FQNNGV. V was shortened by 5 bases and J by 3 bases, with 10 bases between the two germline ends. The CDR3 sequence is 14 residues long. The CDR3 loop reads CASSSSLDTGELFF. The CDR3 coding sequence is TGTGCCAGCAGCAGTAGCCTAGACACCGGGGAGCTGTTTTTT. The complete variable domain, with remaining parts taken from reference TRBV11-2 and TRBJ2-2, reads EAGVAQSPRYKIIEKRQSVAFWCNPISGHATLYWYQQILGQGPKLLIQFQNNGVVDDSQLPKDRFSAERLKGVDSTLKIQPAKLEDSAVYLCASSSSLDTGELFFGEGSRLTVL.

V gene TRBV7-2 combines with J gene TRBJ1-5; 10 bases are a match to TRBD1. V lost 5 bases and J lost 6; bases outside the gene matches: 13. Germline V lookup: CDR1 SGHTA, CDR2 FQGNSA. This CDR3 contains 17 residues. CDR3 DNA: TGTGCCAGCAGCCAGGGGGCACGGACAGGGGGAGTTCAGCCCCAGCATTTT. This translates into CASSQGARTGGVQPQHF.

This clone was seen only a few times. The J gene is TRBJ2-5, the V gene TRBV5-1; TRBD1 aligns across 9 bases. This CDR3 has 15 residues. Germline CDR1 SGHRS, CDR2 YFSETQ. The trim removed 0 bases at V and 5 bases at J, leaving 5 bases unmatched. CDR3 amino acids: CASSLGGDRAETQYF. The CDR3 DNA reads TGCGCCAGCAGCTTGGGAGGGGACAGGGCCGAGACCCAGTACTTC.

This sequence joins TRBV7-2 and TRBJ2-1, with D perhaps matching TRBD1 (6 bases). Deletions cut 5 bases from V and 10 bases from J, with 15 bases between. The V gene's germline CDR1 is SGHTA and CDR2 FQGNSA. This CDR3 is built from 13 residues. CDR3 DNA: TGTGCCAGCAGCCAGGGCAGGGGAGCGGAGCAGTTCTTC. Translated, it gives CASSQGRGAEQFF. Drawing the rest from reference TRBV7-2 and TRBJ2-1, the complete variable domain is GAGVSQSPSNKVTEKGKDVELRCDPISGHTALYWYRQSLGQGLEFLIYFQGNSAPDKSGLPSDRFSAERTGGSVSTLTIQRTQQEDSAVYLCASSQGRGAEQFFGPGTRLTVL.

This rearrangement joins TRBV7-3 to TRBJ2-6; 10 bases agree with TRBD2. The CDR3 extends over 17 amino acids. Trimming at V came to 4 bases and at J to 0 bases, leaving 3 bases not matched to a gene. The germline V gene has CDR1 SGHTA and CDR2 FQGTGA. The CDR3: CASSSSGGLSGANVLTF. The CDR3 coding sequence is TGTGCCAGCAGCTCTAGCGGGGGCCTCTCTGGGGCCAACGTCCTGACTTTC.